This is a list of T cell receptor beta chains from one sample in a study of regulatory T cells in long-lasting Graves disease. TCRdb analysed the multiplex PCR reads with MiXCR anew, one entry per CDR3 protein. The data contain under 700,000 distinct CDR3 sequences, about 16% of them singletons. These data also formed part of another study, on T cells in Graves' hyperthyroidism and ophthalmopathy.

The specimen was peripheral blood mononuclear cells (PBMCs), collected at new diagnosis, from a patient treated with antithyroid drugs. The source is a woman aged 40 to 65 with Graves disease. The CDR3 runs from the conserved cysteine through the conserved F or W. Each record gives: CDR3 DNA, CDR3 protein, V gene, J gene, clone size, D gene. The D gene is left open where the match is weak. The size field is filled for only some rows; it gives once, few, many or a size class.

DNA: TGTGCCAGCGGACAGGGGGCCGACACCATATATTTT
CDR3: CASGQGADTIYF
V: TRBV28
J: TRBJ1-3
size: -
D: TRBD1

DNA: TGCGGGGGACAGGTGGAGACTGAAGCTTTCTTT
CDR3: CGGQVETEAFF
V: TRBV20-1
J: TRBJ1-1
size: -
D: TRBD1

DNA: TGTGCCAGCAGCCAAACAATGAGGGGAGATACGCAGTATTTT
CDR3: CASSQTMRGDTQYF
V: TRBV3-1
J: TRBJ2-3
size: many
D: -

DNA: TGTGCCAGCAGGGGGGTCAGGGCAGTGTGGAACTATGGCTACACCTTC
CDR3: CASRGVRAVWNYGYTF
V: TRBV11-2
J: TRBJ1-2
size: many
D: -

DNA: TGTGCCAGCAGCCACCCGGGACTAGCGGGGAATGAGCAGTTCTTC
CDR3: CASSHPGLAGNEQFF
V: TRBV11-2
J: TRBJ2-1
size: many
D: TRBD2

DNA: TGCAGTGCTCTCCGGGACAGAAATCAGCCCCAGCATTTT
CDR3: CSALRDRNQPQHF
V: TRBV20-1
J: TRBJ1-5
size: few
D: TRBD1

DNA: TGTGCCAGCAATCTCCAGGTGGGCAATCAGCCCCAGCATTTT
CDR3: CASNLQVGNQPQHF
V: TRBV28
J: TRBJ1-5
size: many
D: -

DNA: TGTGCCTGGAGTAGGGTAGCGGGGGGAGACAATGAGCAGTTCTTC
CDR3: CAWSRVAGGDNEQFF
V: TRBV30
J: TRBJ2-1
size: -
D: TRBD2

DNA: TGTGCCAGCAGCGCAAGGGACAGGGGGCTGGATTTCTTT
CDR3: CASSARDRGLDFF
V: TRBV7-8
J: TRBJ1-1
size: few
D: TRBD1

DNA: TGTGCCAGCAGCCCCGGGGGGGGAGACAGGGAGATTAGCAATCAGCCCCAGCATTTT
CDR3: CASSPGGGDREISNQPQHF
V: TRBV5-5
J: TRBJ1-5
size: few
D: TRBD1

DNA: TGTGCCAGCAGCCTCCTACAGGGTATTCTCGTTGATGAGCAGTTCTTC
CDR3: CASSLLQGILVDEQFF
V: TRBV11-2
J: TRBJ2-1
size: many
D: -

DNA: TGCGCCAGCTTGGGCCCCGGGACAGGCATCTCTGGGGCCAACGTCCTGACTTTC
CDR3: CASLGPGTGISGANVLTF
V: TRBV5-1
J: TRBJ2-6
size: few
D: TRBD1

DNA: TGTGCCTGGGCCCTTGGTCCCCCCGGGGAGCTGTTTTTT
CDR3: CAWALGPPGELFF
V: TRBV30
J: TRBJ2-2
size: many
D: -

DNA: TGTGCCAGCAGCCGAAGGGGGCGCCAGGAGTTTGATGGCTACACCTTC
CDR3: CASSRRGRQEFDGYTF
V: TRBV3-1
J: TRBJ1-2
size: few
D: TRBD1

DNA: TGTGCCAGCAGTAAGGAGAGCTCCTATAATTCACCCCTCCACTTT
CDR3: CASSKESSYNSPLHF
V: TRBV6-1
J: TRBJ1-6
size: many
D: -

DNA: TGTGCCTGGAGTAGATGGGGACCCCGGCAGCCCCAGCATTTT
CDR3: CAWSRWGPRQPQHF
V: TRBV30
J: TRBJ1-5
size: many
D: -

DNA: TGTGCCAGCTTCGGGGGCTTGGCCGGGGAGCTGTTTTTT
CDR3: CASFGGLAGELFF
V: TRBV2
J: TRBJ2-2
size: -
D: -

DNA: TGTGCCACCAGTGATTTGACCGGGACGGACGCAAATACGCAGTATTTT
CDR3: CATSDLTGTDANTQYF
V: TRBV24-1
J: TRBJ2-3
size: -
D: -

DNA: TGTGCCAGCAGTAGGACAGTGGTGAACACTGAAGCTTTCTTT
CDR3: CASSRTVVNTEAFF
V: TRBV2
J: TRBJ1-1
size: many
D: -

DNA: TGTGCCAGCAGTATAGGGACAGGGTTGTTTGAAAAACTGTTTTTT
CDR3: CASSIGTGLFEKLFF
V: TRBV27
J: TRBJ1-4
size: many
D: TRBD1

DNA: TGTGCCAGCTTTAGCGGGGGCCTAAACAATGAGCAGTTCTTC
CDR3: CASFSGGLNNEQFF
V: TRBV6-1
J: TRBJ2-1
size: -
D: TRBD2

DNA: TGTGCCAGCAATCCATCAGGGTATCGTGAAAAACTGTTTTTT
CDR3: CASNPSGYREKLFF
V: TRBV28
J: TRBJ1-4
size: many
D: -

DNA: TGTGCCAGCAGTTCCTGGGGGGGGGAGCTGTTTTTT
CDR3: CASSSWGGELFF
V: TRBV12-3/TRBV12-4
J: TRBJ2-2
size: -
D: -

DNA: TGTGCCAGCAGCTTGACCTACGAGCAGTACTTC
CDR3: CASSLTYEQYF
V: TRBV5-8
J: TRBJ2-7
size: many
D: -

DNA: TGTGCCTCTAGTAGGAGCTCTGGGGCCAACGTCCTGACTTTC
CDR3: CASSRSSGANVLTF
V: TRBV30
J: TRBJ2-6
size: few
D: -

DNA: TGTGCCAGCAGCCGGACCTCGACAGGGCTGGGGGAGACCCAGTACTTC
CDR3: CASSRTSTGLGETQYF
V: TRBV7-9
J: TRBJ2-5
size: many
D: TRBD1

DNA: TGTGCCAGCCAGCTGCGGGGGGCGAGCTCCTATAATTCACCCCTCCACTTT
CDR3: CASQLRGASSYNSPLHF
V: TRBV3-1
J: TRBJ1-6
size: many
D: -

DNA: TGTGCCATCAGTGGGGGGACAGGGGGCACCTACGAGCAGTACTTC
CDR3: CAISGGTGGTYEQYF
V: TRBV10-3
J: TRBJ2-7
size: -
D: TRBD1

DNA: TGCGCCAGCAGCAAGGACAGTCAGAACACTGAAGCTTTCTTT
CDR3: CASSKDSQNTEAFF
V: TRBV5-1
J: TRBJ1-1
size: many
D: -

DNA: TGTGCCAGCAGTACCGGACAGTACTCATACTACGAGCAGTACTTC
CDR3: CASSTGQYSYYEQYF
V: TRBV6-1
J: TRBJ2-7
size: few
D: -

DNA: TGCGCCAGCAGCCAAGAGGCTGGGACAGTCTACGAGCAGTACTTC
CDR3: CASSQEAGTVYEQYF
V: TRBV7-3
J: TRBJ2-7
size: -
D: TRBD1

DNA: TGTGCCACCAGTGACTACCTGACGGATGATACGCAGTATTTT
CDR3: CATSDYLTDDTQYF
V: TRBV24-1
J: TRBJ2-3
size: many
D: -

DNA: TGTGCCAGCAGACCAGACAGGTACACTGAAGCTTTCTTT
CDR3: CASRPDRYTEAFF
V: TRBV2
J: TRBJ1-1
size: many
D: -

DNA: TGTGCCTGGAGTCAGGGACAATGGAACACTGAAGCTTTCTTT
CDR3: CAWSQGQWNTEAFF
V: TRBV30
J: TRBJ1-1
size: many
D: -

DNA: TGCGCCAGCAGCCATAAAGGGGCCATGAACACCGGGGAGCTGTTTTTT
CDR3: CASSHKGAMNTGELFF
V: TRBV4-1
J: TRBJ2-2
size: few
D: -

DNA: TGTGCCAGCACCGGGAGAGGCAATCAGCCCCAGCATTTT
CDR3: CASTGRGNQPQHF
V: TRBV2
J: TRBJ1-5
size: many
D: -

DNA: TGTGCCAGCAGTTACTCGATGGGGACGACTGAAGCTTTCTTT
CDR3: CASSYSMGTTEAFF
V: TRBV6-5
J: TRBJ1-1
size: few
D: -

DNA: TGTGCCAGCAGTGAAGCTTTCGAATACAATGAGCAGTTCTTC
CDR3: CASSEAFEYNEQFF
V: TRBV6-1
J: TRBJ2-1
size: many
D: -

DNA: TGCAGCGTTCAGGGGGGCAGGAACACTGAAGCTTTCTTT
CDR3: CSVQGGRNTEAFF
V: TRBV29-1
J: TRBJ1-1
size: -
D: TRBD1

DNA: TGTGCCAGCAGCTTAGTCCGGGGCCGCGACCTTGAAGCTTTCTTT
CDR3: CASSLVRGRDLEAFF
V: TRBV11-2
J: TRBJ1-1
size: many
D: -

DNA: TGTGCCAGCAGCTCGATTCGACACTACGAGCAGTACTTC
CDR3: CASSSIRHYEQYF
V: TRBV11-2
J: TRBJ2-7
size: many
D: -

DNA: TGTGCCAGCTCACCCCCGAGTTTTAGGGGGGAGAGCTACACCTTC
CDR3: CASSPPSFRGESYTF
V: TRBV18
J: TRBJ1-2
size: many
D: -

DNA: TGTGCCAGTAGTATTTTGCCGGGACGCCGGATGGGGAATCAGCCCCAGCATTTT
CDR3: CASSILPGRRMGNQPQHF
V: TRBV19
J: TRBJ1-5
size: -
D: -

DNA: TGTGCCAGTATGGAAGCGGGGTACCCGAGTTACAATGAGCAGTTCTTC
CDR3: CASMEAGYPSYNEQFF
V: TRBV19
J: TRBJ2-1
size: -
D: TRBD2

DNA: TGCGCCAGCAGCGAGGGACAGGCGAACACTGAAGCTTTCTTT
CDR3: CASSEGQANTEAFF
V: TRBV5-1
J: TRBJ1-1
size: -
D: TRBD1

DNA: TGTGCCAGCAGCGTAGTATCGGATACGCAGTATTTT
CDR3: CASSVVSDTQYF
V: TRBV9
J: TRBJ2-3
size: few
D: -

DNA: TGTGCCAGCAGTGAATTCCGGGGTCGGGTTGCCGGGGAGCTGTTTTTT
CDR3: CASSEFRGRVAGELFF
V: TRBV2
J: TRBJ2-2
size: -
D: -